A single sample gave rise to the 13 T cell receptor beta chains below, sequenced in a study of shared clonotypes between healthy human individuals. Selected positively for CCR7 and CD45RO-negative, naive CD8 cells excluded terminally differentiated effector memory CD45RA+ cells. Libraries were prepared by immunoSEQ multiplex PCR; TCRdb keeps only in-frame clonotypes and omits some of them. Of approximately 2,200,000 clones in the sample, under 95% are singletons; the top ten hold under 2%. Sequenced sample: naive CD8+ T cells from PBMCs. These receptor sequences come from a young man in good health. Some clones in this sample may be carry-over from other donors' samples.

The genes are TRBV27 and TRBJ1-4, with D hard to call. The CDR3 covers 16 residues. The germline CDR1 and CDR2 sequences are MNHEY and SMNVEV (reference sequence). With 2 bases removed from V and 2 bases from J, the gap between germline ends came to 12 bases. The CDR3 bases are TGTGCCAGCAGTTTAGGGCAGGCCCGGACTAATGAAAAACTGTTTTTT. Protein sequence: CASSLGQARTNEKLFF.

The chain recombines TRBV7-9 with TRBJ2-1; 7 bases align to TRBD1. The ends lost 4 bases at V and 1 base at J; junction bases unmatched: 7. The CDR3 has 16 residues. CDR1 is SEHNR and CDR2 is FQNEAQ in the germline V gene (reference sequence). The CDR3 loop is CASSSRDSFSYNEQFF. The CDR3 DNA is TGTGCCAGCAGCTCCCGGGACAGTTTTTCCTACAATGAGCAGTTCTTC. Filled out from reference TRBV7-9 and TRBJ2-1, the complete variable domain reads DTGVSQNPRHKITKRGQNVTFRCDPISEHNRLYWYRQTLGQGPEFLTYFQNEAQLEKSRLLSDRFSAERPKGSFSTLEIQRTEQGDSAMYLCASSSRDSFSYNEQFFGPGTRLTVL.

The V and J genes are TRBV11-2 and TRBJ1-1; D perhaps matches TRBD1 (6 bases). The CDR3 is 14 residues long. Germline V lookup: CDR1 SGHAT, CDR2 FQNNGV. V was trimmed by 4 bases and J by 2 bases, leaving 11 bases between them. DNA for the CDR3: TGTGCCAGCAGCTCCGGGACATCTAACACTGAAGCTTTCTTT. Its protein product is CASSSGTSNTEAFF.

This chain connects TRBV7-9 to TRBJ2-5; D gene unclear. The V and J ends lost 4 bases and 2 bases respectively, with 17 bases between them. The CDR3 extends over 16 amino acids. Germline V gives CDR1 SEHNR, CDR2 FQNEAQ (reference sequence). Here the CDR3 DNA reads TGTGCCAGCAGCTCCATTCGCGGCTCGAGGCAAGAGACCCAGTACTTC. Its translation: CASSSIRGSRQETQYF. The whole variable domain, filled in from reference TRBV7-9 and TRBJ2-5, reads DTGVSQNPRHKITKRGQNVTFRCDPISEHNRLYWYRQTLGQGPEFLTYFQNEAQLEKSRLLSDRFSAERPKGSFSTLEIQRTEQGDSAMYLCASSSIRGSRQETQYFGPGTRLLVL.

This clone has more than one count but fewer than ten. The gene calls are TRBV11-2 and TRBJ1-1; no reliable D call. The V end lost 3 bases, the J end lost 1 base, and 6 bases lay between the germline ends. Germline values: CDR1 SGHAT, CDR2 FQNNGV. The CDR3 sequence is 13 residues long. The CDR3 DNA reads as TGTGCCAGCAGCTTTCCGGGGAACACTGAAGCTTTCTTT. It encodes CASSFPGNTEAFF. The full variable domain, in which reference TRBV11-2 and TRBJ1-1 provide the parts outside the CDR3, is EAGVAQSPRYKIIEKRQSVAFWCNPISGHATLYWYQQILGQGPKLLIQFQNNGVVDDSQLPKDRFSAERLKGVDSTLKIQPAKLEDSAVYLCASSFPGNTEAFFGQGTRLTVV.

The J gene is TRBJ2-1, the V gene TRBV15; 8 bases agree with TRBD1. The CDR3 sequence is 15 residues long. CDR1 and CDR2 (germline): LNHNV, YYDKDF (reference sequence). J lost 7 bases, V lost 0 bases, and 5 bases had no gene match. The CDR3 here is CATSRDRQGKNEQFF. The CDR3 DNA sequence: TGTGCCACCAGCAGAGATCGACAGGGGAAGAATGAGCAGTTCTTC.

The chain employs TRBV6-1 and TRBJ2-2; the D is unclear. The ends were cut back, 6 bases at V and 0 bases at J, with 11 bases in the middle. The CDR3 sequence is 15 residues long. From germline, CDR1 is MNHNS and CDR2 SASEGT. The CDR3 DNA reads TGTGCCAGCAGCCGTCCTCGGTCGAACACCGGGGAGCTGTTTTTT. Protein: CASSRPRSNTGELFF.

The V gene is TRBV10-2, the J gene TRBJ2-7; the match to TRBD2 covers 8 bases. This CDR3 comprises 20 residues. The trim removed 7 bases at V and 5 bases at J, leaving 28 bases unmatched. Germline CDR1 reads WSHSY; CDR2 reads SAAADI. The CDR3 sequence: CASTSGGDFHLARAFDEQYF. The CDR3 coding sequence is TGCGCCAGCACCTCCGGGGGGGACTTCCACCTCGCGCGGGCGTTCGACGAGCAGTACTTC.

The V gene is TRBV4-1, the J gene TRBJ1-1, with 9 bases matching TRBD1. This CDR3 has 17 amino acids. Losses at the gene ends were 2 bases for V and 0 bases for J; bases not matched to a gene: 7. Germline V lookup: CDR1 MGHRA, CDR2 YSYEKL. In nucleotides, the CDR3 is TGCGCCAGCAGCCAACCCTGGACAGGGGAACTGAACACTGAAGCTTTCTTT. Residues: CASSQPWTGELNTEAFF.

In this sample, this clone turned up once. J is TRBJ1-4 and V is TRBV7-9; TRBD1 is a possible D gene (5 bases). This CDR3 comprises 18 residues. Deletions cut 7 bases from V and 6 bases from J, with 27 bases between. The germline CDR1 and CDR2 sequences are SEHNR and FQNEAQ (reference sequence). The DNA of the CDR3 is TGTGCCAGCATCAACACCGCCCGAAGTGTGCAGGGTTATGAAAAACTGTTTTTT. Amino acid sequence: CASINTARSVQGYEKLFF.

This clone was recorded once. V and J are TRBV29-1 and TRBJ2-7; TRBD2 matches at 13 bases. CDR3 size: 15 residues. CDR1 is SQVTM and CDR2 is ANQGSEA in the germline V gene. J was trimmed by 3 bases and V by 6 bases; bases with no gene match: 8. CDR3 in amino acids: CSVAGLAGAFYEQYF. The CDR3 region has the DNA TGCAGCGTGGCCGGACTAGCGGGAGCCTTCTACGAGCAGTACTTC.

This chain joins TRBV7-9 and TRBJ2-7; TRBD2 matches at 7 bases. After removal of 4 bases from V and 3 bases from J, the junction contained 15 bases not matched to a gene. CDR1 and CDR2 (germline): SEHNR, FQNEAQ (reference sequence). CDR3 length equals 17 residues. The CDR3 protein is CASSSLGGAQADYEQYF. CDR3 DNA: TGTGCCAGCAGCTCCCTGGGAGGGGCACAGGCAGACTACGAGCAGTACTTC.

The chain has TRBV5-5 and TRBJ1-1; no firm D call. The V gene's germline CDR1 is SGHKS and CDR2 YYEKEE (reference sequence). This CDR3 is built from 13 residues. Trimming took 3 bases from V and 2 from J, leaving 8 bases between them. CDR3 nucleotide sequence: TGTGCCAGCAGCTCGAGGGAAAACACTGAAGCTTTCTTT. It is translated as CASSSRENTEAFF.